The next 5 T cell receptor beta chains were all read from a single sample in a study of T cell responses to AZD1222 COVID-19 vaccine. Assay used: immunoSEQ multiplex PCR; TCRdb lists only in-frame clones, some missing. The sample has around 140,000 clones; roughly nine tenths are singletons. The sequencing used peripheral blood, collected on day 0 of AZD1222 vaccination. Receptors originate from an adult in good health.

This chain connects TRBV7-9 to TRBJ2-7; D is uncertain. Germline values: CDR1 SEHNR, CDR2 FQNEAQ (reference sequence). Trimming took 1 base from V and 4 from J, leaving 8 bases between them. The CDR3 runs 13 residues. CDR3 nucleotides: TGTGCCAGCAGCTTAGTGCGAGGTTACGAGCAGTACTTC. It translates to CASSLVRGYEQYF.

Written as DNA, the CDR3 is TGTGCCAGCAGCCCAGGGGGGGGCCAAGACCTTGAAAAACTGTTTTTT. This sequence encodes CASSPGGGQDLEKLFF. The rearrangement joins TRBV5-6 to TRBJ1-4; 7 nucleotides line up with TRBD1. V trimming: 4 bases; J trimming: 7 bases; junction bases outside the gene matches: 13. Germline loops: CDR1 SGHDT, CDR2 YYEEEE. The CDR3 has 16 amino acids.

J is TRBJ1-6 and V is TRBV3-1 (or the pseudogene TRBV3-2); a possible D gene is TRBD1 (5 bases). The CDR3 is 16 residues long. Per the germline V gene, CDR1 is LGHDT and CDR2 is YNNKEL (reference sequence). Trimming pared 6 bases from V and 7 bases from J, leaving 19 bases between. DNA for the CDR3: TGTGCCAGCAGTCCAAAAGGGGTGACTAGCAATTCACCCCTCCACTTT. Encoded protein: CASSPKGVTSNSPLHF.

The chain recombines TRBV6-4 with TRBJ1-1; 11 nucleotides match TRBD1. Germline CDR1 and CDR2: MRHNA and SNTAGT. V dropped 6 bases and J dropped 5; count of bases not matched to a gene: 2. This CDR3 spans 13 amino acids. CDR3 nucleotides: TGTGCCAGCAGCGGGACAGGGGGTACTGAAGCTTTCTTT. Protein sequence: CASSGTGGTEAFF.

The rearrangement uses TRBV18 and TRBJ1-3; D uncertain. This CDR3 contains 15 residues. Germline CDR1 and CDR2: KGHSH and LQKENI. The V gene lost 4 bases and the J gene lost 6 bases, with 16 bases spanning the gap. In nucleotides, the CDR3 is TGTGCCAGCTCACTACAAGCAAGTAACGCAAACACCATATATTTT. Protein: CASSLQASNANTIYF. Drawing the rest from reference TRBV18 and TRBJ1-3, the complete variable domain is NAGVMQNPRHLVRRRGQEARLRCSPMKGHSHVYWYRQLPEEGLKFMVYLQKENIIDESGMPKERFSAEFPKEGPSILRIQQVVRGDSAAYFCASSLQASNANTIYFGEGSWLTVV.